This T cell receptor beta chain was retrieved from a study of beta chain features in type 1 diabetes. Findings and limits, study-wide: Type 1 diabetes patients had TCRB CDR3s that were shorter (moderately but significantly so) in all four CD4+ subsets.

The isolated RNA, all of it, was reverse transcribed, so expressed TCRB transcripts were what got sequenced. Naive, central memory and regulatory T cell samples came to a mean of approximately 3.3 million reads. Generated by immunoSEQ multiplex PCR, the TCRdb table keeps only in-frame clones and is missing some. The sample shows about 660,000 clones, over 12% of them seen only once. Germline CDR1 and CDR2: SGHVS and FQNEAQ. The trim removed 5 bases at V and 5 bases at J, leaving 3 bases unmatched. The CDR3 has 13 residues. This clone was picked up a small number of times. Its antigen is currently unknown.

The chain carries TRBV7-8 and TRBJ2-3; 8 bases match TRBD1. The sequencing sample was made of naive CD4+ T cells from blood. This clonotype was sampled from a man younger than 30 with type 1 diabetes. The CDR3 is CASSIDRGDTQYF. The DNA for the CDR3 is TGTGCCAGCAGCATTGACAGGGGAGATACGCAGTATTTT.